This T cell receptor beta chain originates from a study of cytomegalovirus exposure and HLA in healthy donors. Overall study findings and caveats: Per published reports, the classifier diagnosed cytomegalovirus status with high specificity and sensitivity. Most TCR sequences proved rare, with some public TCRs found in many donors.

A word on this clone: Its antigen remains unknown. The junction differs from germline at one of its ends, possibly a read error.

The donors were healthy bone marrow donors. Nominal health characterized the donors when sampled, though unrecorded immune exposures were likely. The germline V gene has CDR1 SEHNR and CDR2 FQNEAQ (reference sequence). This CDR3 has 15 residues. PCR primers comprised 60 Vbeta and 13 Jbeta primers. Only in-frame clones appear in the TCRdb table, and some are missing; sequencing was by immunoSEQ multiplex PCR. Of 120,000 to 150,000 clones listed, less than 90% are singletons. The rearrangement joins TRBV7-9 to TRBJ1-1, with TRBD1 matching 9 bases. This receptor was obtained from a boy younger than 10 in good health and CMV-seronegative. The sample consisted of PBMCs. The CDR3 nucleotides read TGTGTCAGCAGCTTAGTAGGACAGGGGTTCCCTGAAGCTTTCTTT. Translated, it gives CVSSLVGQGFPEAFF.